Below, one T cell receptor (beta chain) is given with its context. The data were produced by immunoSEQ multiplex PCR, yet TCRdb's version contains in-frame clones alone and is incomplete. The sample has 85,000 to 120,000 clones, about 95% seen once. The data originate from a study of cytomegalovirus exposure and HLA in healthy donors. The CDR3 covers 13 residues. The V gene lost 0 bases and the J gene lost 8 bases, with 13 bases spanning the gap. The germline gives CDR1 SQVTM, CDR2 ANQGSEA. V usage is TRBV29-1 and J usage is TRBJ1-2; no clear D gene. The TCR was taken from a woman aged 18-30 years in good health and CMV-seronegative. Sequenced input: PBMCs. The CDR3 region is CSVEERRGSGYTF. The DNA of the CDR3 is TGCAGCGTTGAAGAACGGCGGGGATCGGGCTACACCTTC.